This T cell receptor beta chain stems from a study of neoadjuvant nivolumab and ipilimumab in lung cancer. General study points: From pretherapy to surgery, tumor richness and clonality rose with dual therapy. Blood richness before therapy tracked richness in tumors resected after neoadjuvant therapy.

Comments on this clone: Its target is unknown.

Profiled with immunoSEQ multiplex PCR; TCRdb holds only in-frame clones, not every one. The profile shows 25,000 to 30,000 clones, 75% to 85% of them singletons. V was pared by 8 bases and J by 6 bases, with 20 bases between. Germline-derived CDR1 and CDR2 are MNHEY and SMNVEV (reference sequence). The CDR3 is 14 amino acids. The clonotype comes from an adult with non-small cell lung cancer. This rearrangement joins TRBV27 to TRBJ2-7, with a possible D match to TRBD1 (6 bases). Sequenced material: tumor tissue, taken after neoadjuvant nivolumab, alone or with ipilimumab, at or shortly before surgery. CDR3 in DNA: TGTGCCAGCTCCGACAGGATGCTTCCTGTCGAGCAGTACTTC. It translates to CASSDRMLPVEQYF.